The sequence of this T cell receptor (beta chain) was determined in a study of blood T cell repertoires in COVID-19. CDR3 size: 16 residues. The V gene lost 2 bases and the J gene lost 5 bases, with 18 bases spanning the gap. Germline V CDR1 and CDR2: SGHVS, FQNEAQ. This clone was found a few times. In the original processing: Nucleated cell counts were estimated from reference gene primer amplification. TCRdb's copy holds only in-frame clones and misses some; the assay was immunoSEQ multiplex PCR. V, J and clone size derive from that table, while D and trimming were established from the DNA sequence. In the table there are 130,000 or so clones, approximately 77% of which are singletons.

Sequencing used peripheral blood. J is TRBJ2-5 and V is TRBV7-8; weak D call: TRBD2 (5 bases). The sequence was collected from a man older than 75 with acute or convalescent COVID-19. CDR3 nucleotide sequence: TGTGCCAGCAGCTTAACGTCGGGTGAGGGCTGGGAGACCCAGTACTTC. Translating it yields CASSLTSGEGWETQYF.